This is a list of T cell receptor beta chains from one sample in a study of shared clonotypes between healthy human individuals. The table came from immunoSEQ multiplex PCR; TCRdb's copy has only in-frame clones and leaves some out. The sample gives millions of clones, more than 80% of which show up once; under 0.45% is in the top ten. Sequencing was performed on naive CD4+ T cells from PBMCs. These receptors were obtained from a young man in good health. Some clones in this sample may be carry-over from other donors' samples. Both conserved end residues are part of each CDR3. D genes are given only for firm matches. The size entry is marked missing in some rows and otherwise reads once, few, many or a size class.

j_gene,v_gene,abundance,d_gene,CDR3aa,CDR3nt
TRBJ1-2,TRBV2,NA,NA,CASSERANYGYTF,TGTGCCAGCAGTGAACGCGCTAACTATGGCTACACCTTC
TRBJ2-2,TRBV18,few,NA,CASSPPTGELFF,TGTGCCAGCTCACCACCCACCGGGGAGCTGTTTTTT
TRBJ2-5,TRBV7-9,NA,TRBD1,CASRPGTAQETQYF,TGTGCCAGCAGACCCGGGACAGCGCAAGAGACCCAGTACTTC
TRBJ2-3,TRBV6-6,NA,NA,CASSAPTDTQYF,TGTGCCAGCAGTGCCCCGACAGATACGCAGTATTTT
TRBJ1-5,TRBV21-1,NA,NA,CASSPRGWGAENQPQHF,TGTGCCAGCAGCCCCCGGGGGTGGGGGGCTGAGAATCAGCCCCAGCATTTT
TRBJ2-7,TRBV2,NA,TRBD2,CATSYGGEQYF,TGTGCCACCTCGTACGGGGGGGAGCAGTACTTC
TRBJ2-5,TRBV9,NA,TRBD2,CASSVLAGGTGETQYF,TGTGCCAGCAGCGTACTAGCGGGAGGGACTGGGGAGACCCAGTACTTC
TRBJ1-1,TRBV6-5,NA,NA,CASRLKGATREAFF,TGTGCCAGCAGGCTGAAAGGGGCCACTCGTGAAGCTTTCTTT
TRBJ1-1,TRBV6-1,NA,NA,CASSDTGSRATEAFF,TGTGCCAGCAGTGATACAGGGTCTCGCGCCACTGAAGCTTTCTTT
TRBJ2-1,TRBV7-8,NA,NA,CASSNSADEQFF,TGTGCCAGCAGCAACTCGGCGGATGAGCAGTTCTTC
TRBJ1-5,TRBV18,once,NA,CASSPPGQGPNWPQHF,TGTGCCAGCTCACCACCGGGGCAGGGGCCGAATTGGCCCCAGCATTTT
TRBJ2-4,TRBV28,NA,NA,CASSLNTPNIQYF,TGTGCCAGCAGTTTAAACACACCAAACATTCAGTACTTC
TRBJ2-5,TRBV7-3,NA,TRBD1,CASSLLDRGRQETQYF,TGTGCCAGCAGCTTGCTTGACAGGGGCCGCCAAGAGACCCAGTACTTC
TRBJ1-3,TRBV7-9,NA,NA,CASSLDLGDSSGNTIYF,TGTGCCAGCAGCTTAGACCTGGGGGATAGCTCTGGAAACACCATATATTTT
TRBJ2-7,TRBV7-2,NA,NA,CASSPTKSYEQYF,TGTGCCAGCAGCCCAACGAAAAGCTACGAGCAGTACTTC
TRBJ1-3,TRBV2,NA,NA,CASSVTGGSAGNTIYF,TGTGCCAGCAGTGTTACGGGGGGCAGCGCTGGAAACACCATATATTTT
TRBJ1-3,TRBV9,NA,NA,CASSVESGNTIYF,TGTGCCAGCAGCGTAGAGAGCGGAAACACCATATATTTT
TRBJ1-1,TRBV29-1,few,NA,CSGTRDGLTLMNTEAFF,TGCAGCGGCACTAGGGACGGCCTGACCCTCATGAACACTGAAGCTTTCTTT
TRBJ1-2,TRBV19,NA,NA,CATYRLGYTF,TGTGCCACCTACAGGCTTGGCTACACCTTC
TRBJ2-3,TRBV7-6,NA,TRBD1,CASSLKGAGTDTQYF,TGTGCCAGCAGCTTAAAGGGGGCAGGGACAGATACGCAGTATTTT
TRBJ1-2,TRBV28,NA,NA,CASSFRRGYTF,TGTGCCAGCAGTTTCCGTAGGGGCTACACCTTC
TRBJ2-7,TRBV28,NA,TRBD2,CASTSRGGGEQYF,TGTGCCAGCACCTCACGGGGGGGTGGCGAGCAGTACTTC
TRBJ2-1,TRBV4-2,NA,TRBD2,CASSEGTSGRAVFYNEQFF,TGTGCCAGCAGCGAAGGGACTAGCGGGAGGGCCGTTTTCTACAATGAGCAGTTCTTC
TRBJ2-3,TRBV19,NA,TRBD2,CASSNGTSWGTDTQYF,TGTGCCAGTAGCAACGGGACTAGCTGGGGGACAGATACGCAGTATTTT
TRBJ2-7,TRBV28,NA,TRBD2,CASRTRRGLDEQYF,TGTGCCAGCAGGACCCGCCGGGGACTAGACGAGCAGTACTTC
TRBJ2-7,TRBV15,NA,NA,CATSSGTYEQYF,TGTGCCACCAGCAGCGGAACCTACGAGCAGTACTTC
TRBJ2-1,TRBV5-4,NA,NA,CASSQTGAGNEQFF,TGTGCCAGCAGCCAAACAGGGGCGGGAAATGAGCAGTTCTTC
TRBJ1-2,TRBV18,NA,NA,CASSPAGGGYTF,TGTGCCAGCTCACCAGCAGGAGGTGGCTACACCTTC
TRBJ2-7,TRBV7-3,NA,TRBD2,CASSPSSGTTEQYF,TGTGCCAGCAGCCCCAGTTCCGGGACTACCGAGCAGTACTTC
TRBJ2-5,TRBV2,NA,NA,CASSVESQETQYF,TGTGCCAGCAGTGTCGAGTCCCAAGAGACCCAGTACTTC
TRBJ1-2,TRBV11-2,NA,NA,CASSLEGEVYGYTF,TGTGCCAGCAGCTTAGAGGGGGAGGTCTATGGCTACACCTTC
TRBJ2-7,TRBV18,NA,NA,CASSPGQPTTYEQYF,TGTGCCAGCTCACCGGGGCAGCCGACTACCTACGAGCAGTACTTC
TRBJ2-1,TRBV18,NA,TRBD2,CASSPPSGGAYNEQFF,TGTGCCAGCTCACCACCGTCGGGAGGAGCCTACAATGAGCAGTTCTTC
TRBJ2-4,TRBV15,NA,NA,CATSTRSQAKNIQYF,TGTGCCACCAGCACGCGGTCCCAAGCCAAAAACATTCAGTACTTC